These T cell receptor beta chains were read from a single sample in a study of tumor-infiltrating lymphocytes in localized non-small cell lung cancer. The data were produced by immunoSEQ multiplex PCR, yet TCRdb's version contains in-frame clones alone and is incomplete. Of some 30,000 clones listed, 70% to 90% are singletons. Sequencing used lung tumor tissue. These receptors were collected from a human donor with non-small cell lung cancer. The CDR3 runs from the conserved cysteine through the conserved F or W. Each record gives: CDR3 protein, CDR3 DNA, J gene, V gene, D gene, clone size. The D gene is left open where the match is weak. Where a row states a size, it is once, few, many or the class of an expanded clone; other rows omit it.

CASSGQLNTEAFF | TGTGCCAGCAGCGGTCAGTTGAACACTGAAGCTTTCTTT | TRBJ1-1 | TRBV7-2 | NA | NA
CASSEDSSYGYTF | TGTGCCAGCAGTGAAGACAGTTCCTATGGCTACACCTTC | TRBJ1-2 | TRBV2 | NA | NA
CAINQGSTSTDTQYF | TGTGCCATCAACCAAGGGAGCACTAGCACAGATACGCAGTATTTT | TRBJ2-3 | TRBV10-3 | NA | once
CSGASGQGVYEQYF | TGCAGCGGGGCCTCGGGGCAGGGTGTATACGAGCAGTACTTC | TRBJ2-7 | TRBV29-1 | NA | NA
CASSLSTSGNTGELFF | TGTGCCAGCAGCTTATCGACCAGCGGAAACACCGGGGAGCTGTTTTTT | TRBJ2-2 | TRBV7-9 | NA | NA
CASSPRDF | TGTGCCAGCTCACCGCGAGATTTT | TRBJ2-3 | TRBV18 | NA | NA
CASSQDATGGTPLHF | TGCGCCAGCAGCCAAGACGCGACAGGGGGGACACCCCTCCACTTT | TRBJ1-6 | TRBV4-3 | TRBD1 | once
CASRDGLAKNIQYF | TGTGCCAGCAGAGACGGACTGGCCAAAAACATTCAGTACTTC | TRBJ2-4 | TRBV2 | NA | NA
CASSGTGQTYEQYF | TGTGCCAGCAGCGGGACAGGGCAAACCTACGAGCAGTACTTC | TRBJ2-7 | TRBV9 | TRBD1 | NA
CASSYPGTAGSYTF | TGTGCCAGCAGTTACCCTGGGACAGCCGGCAGCTACACCTTC | TRBJ1-2 | TRBV6-6 | TRBD1 | NA
CASSQEFDQRVNTEAFF | TGTGCCAGCAGCCAAGAATTCGATCAACGGGTGAACACTGAAGCTTTCTTT | TRBJ1-1 | TRBV4-2 | NA | NA
CATETGPRRETQYF | TGCGCCACCGAGACAGGCCCCCGGCGGGAGACCCAGTACTTC | TRBJ2-5 | TRBV4-1 | NA | NA
CAIRNTQGNYGYTF | TGTGCCATCAGAAACACACAGGGGAACTATGGCTACACCTTC | TRBJ1-2 | TRBV10-3 | TRBD1 | NA
CASSQPHPGGTVKYEQYF | TGCGCCAGCAGCCAACCTCACCCGGGAGGGACAGTCAAGTACGAGCAGTACTTC | TRBJ2-7 | TRBV4-1 | NA | NA
CASSIRAGGEGYTF | TGTGCCAGTAGTATAAGGGCAGGGGGCGAAGGCTACACCTTC | TRBJ1-2 | TRBV19 | TRBD1 | NA
CSPYKETQYF | TGCAGTCCCTACAAAGAGACCCAGTACTTC | TRBJ2-5 | TRBV20-1 | NA | once
CASSFLQGGAFF | TGTGCCAGCAGCTTTCTACAGGGTGGAGCTTTCTTT | TRBJ1-1 | TRBV7-2 | NA | NA
CASSEFWGFTDTQYF | TGTGCCAGCAGTGAATTTTGGGGTTTCACAGATACGCAGTATTTT | TRBJ2-3 | TRBV25-1 | NA | NA
CASSLAWTVREQYF | TGTGCCAGCAGCTTAGCTTGGACAGTACGGGAGCAGTACTTC | TRBJ2-7 | TRBV7-9 | NA | few
CASSLKGQDGELFF | TGCGCCAGCAGCTTGAAGGGGCAAGACGGGGAGCTGTTTTTT | TRBJ2-2 | TRBV5-1 | NA | NA
CASSSGLGQGYGDTQYF | TGCGCCAGCAGCTCCGGGCTCGGACAGGGGTATGGAGATACGCAGTATTTT | TRBJ2-3 | TRBV5-1 | TRBD1 | NA
CASSQDNRGGTDTQYF | TGCGCCAGCAGCCAAGACAACAGGGGGGGGACAGATACGCAGTATTTT | TRBJ2-3 | TRBV4-3 | NA | NA
CASSLVPGSHEQYF | TGCGCCAGCAGCTTGGTCCCGGGTTCCCACGAGCAGTACTTC | TRBJ2-7 | TRBV5-1 | NA | NA
CASSLNRDGPYGYTF | TGTGCCAGCAGCTTGAACCGGGACGGGCCCTATGGCTACACCTTC | TRBJ1-2 | TRBV7-8 | NA | NA
CSVGADSYEQYF | TGCAGCGTTGGGGCAGATTCCTACGAGCAGTACTTC | TRBJ2-7 | TRBV29-1 | NA | NA
CASSAGTAQNSPLHF | TGTGCCAGCAGCGCGGGGACAGCTCAAAATTCACCCCTCCACTTT | TRBJ1-6 | TRBV7-3 | TRBD1 | medium-sized
CASSLGYAGELFF | TGTGCCAGCAGCTTAGGTTATGCCGGGGAGCTGTTTTTT | TRBJ2-2 | TRBV7-2 | NA | NA
CASSLESYNEQFF | TGTGCCAGCAGCTTAGAATCATACAATGAGCAGTTCTTC | TRBJ2-1 | TRBV11-2 | NA | NA
CASRPNNQPQHF | TGTGCCAGCCGACCGAATAATCAGCCCCAGCATTTT | TRBJ1-5 | TRBV19 | NA | NA
CASSQEYHLAEAFF | TGTGCCAGCAGCCAAGAGTACCACCTCGCTGAAGCTTTCTTT | TRBJ1-1 | TRBV4-2 | NA | NA
CASSQEGEQFF | TGTGCCAGCAGCCAAGAAGGTGAGCAGTTCTTC | TRBJ2-1 | TRBV14 | NA | NA
CASSRQGAYGNSPLHF | TGTGCCAGCAGCAGACAGGGGGCCTACGGTAATTCACCCCTCCACTTT | TRBJ1-6 | TRBV6-6 | TRBD1 | NA
CASSLGVNNQPQHF | TGCGCCAGCAGCCTAGGGGTAAACAATCAGCCCCAGCATTTT | TRBJ1-5 | TRBV4-1 | NA | NA
CASSSDLIPYEQYF | TGTGCCAGCAGCTCCGACCTCATCCCCTACGAGCAGTACTTC | TRBJ2-7 | TRBV5-5 | NA | NA
CASSLGRGLSGNTIYF | TGTGCCAGCAGCTTAGGGAGGGGCCTCTCTGGAAACACCATATATTTT | TRBJ1-3 | TRBV7-9 | NA | NA
CSARDIRGHIF | TGCAGTGCTAGAGATATCCGGGGTCATATCTTC | TRBJ2-1 | TRBV20-1 | NA | few
CASSDRWAGELFF | TGTGCCAGCAGCGACAGGTGGGCCGGGGAGCTGTTTTTT | TRBJ2-2 | TRBV21-1 | NA | NA
CASSRGVEEKLFF | TGTGCCAGTAGCCGAGGGGTAGAGGAAAAACTGTTTTTT | TRBJ1-4 | TRBV19 | NA | NA
CATSQGDGNEKLFF | TGTGCCACCAGCCAAGGGGACGGTAATGAAAAACTGTTTTTT | TRBJ1-4 | TRBV15 | NA | NA
CASSQDEGETQYF | TGCGCCAGCAGCCAAGATGAGGGGGAGACCCAGTACTTC | TRBJ2-5 | TRBV4-3 | NA | once
CASSELAIQPQHF | TGTGCCAGCAGTGAGCTCGCCATTCAGCCCCAGCATTTT | TRBJ1-5 | TRBV6-1 | NA | NA
CASSPTGTSGGSAYNEQFF | TGCGCCAGCAGCCCCACCGGGACTAGCGGGGGTAGTGCCTACAATGAGCAGTTCTTC | TRBJ2-1 | TRBV5-1 | TRBD2 | NA
CASSYRTASYGYTF | TGTGCCAGCAGCTATAGGACAGCGTCCTATGGCTACACCTTC | TRBJ1-2 | TRBV5-4 | NA | NA
CASSLVAGSTDTQYF | TGTGCCAGCAGCTTAGTAGCGGGGTCCACAGATACGCAGTATTTT | TRBJ2-3 | TRBV7-9 | TRBD2 | NA
CASSPRQAYEQYF | TGCGCCAGCAGCCCCCGACAGGCCTACGAGCAGTACTTC | TRBJ2-7 | TRBV5-1 | NA | NA
CASSPGVGQYF | TGTGCCAGTAGTCCAGGGGTAGGGCAGTACTTC | TRBJ2-7 | TRBV19 | NA | NA
CASSFPRTGGTDTQYF | TGTGCCAGCAGCTTTCCTCGGACAGGGGGGACAGATACGCAGTATTTT | TRBJ2-3 | TRBV5-4 | TRBD1 | NA
CASSTPRTQYF | TGTGCCAGCAGTACCCCTCGTACGCAGTATTTT | TRBJ2-3 | TRBV6-5 | NA | NA
CSVVRSTDTQYF | TGCAGCGTTGTGAGGAGCACAGATACGCAGTATTTT | TRBJ2-3 | TRBV29-1 | NA | once
CAISESIRRGVKNEQFF | TGTGCCATCAGTGAGTCGATTAGGCGGGGGGTAAAAAATGAGCAGTTCTTC | TRBJ2-1 | TRBV10-3 | TRBD2 | once
CAWSTTLGGGENYGYTF | TGTGCCTGGAGTACGACTTTAGGGGGGGGAGAGAACTATGGCTACACCTTC | TRBJ1-2 | TRBV30 | NA | NA
CATSRPGTGSSYEQYF | TGTGCCACCAGCAGACCCGGGACAGGGAGCTCCTACGAGCAGTACTTC | TRBJ2-7 | TRBV15 | TRBD1 | NA
CASSSGVLDYGYTF | TGTGCCAGCAGCTCTGGGGTCCTGGACTATGGCTACACCTTC | TRBJ1-2 | TRBV7-2 | NA | NA